Given below is one T cell receptor (beta chain) in context. What it binds is unknown. This sample stems from a study of identical twins. Findings of the study overall: It was cross-sectional statistical analysis, not following the same donors, that the conclusions relied on. Clonotypes of the beta chain that were abundant in cord blood carried fewer insertions (memory repertoires showed none).

Each CDR3 protein gets one entry after TCRdb re-called the 5' RACE reads with MiXCR. The sample includes roughly 500,000 distinct CDR3 sequences, 22% of them seen just once. The germline V gene encodes CDR1 SNHLY and CDR2 FYNNEI. The CDR3 runs to 14 residues. The V and J ends lost 4 bases and 6 bases respectively, with 14 bases between them. This same sample was also part of a study on T cells expressing NK-cell markers. That work contributes: In sorted CD3+CD56+NKG2C+, CD3+CD56+NKG2C- and CD3+CD56-NKG2C+ T cells, TCR beta repertoires were obtained. Of eight sequenced donors, seven were HCMV-seropositive and one HCMV-seronegative.

Sequences were obtained from CD4+ T cells sorted from blood. This receptor was identified in a woman younger than 35 in good health. V gene TRBV2 combines with J gene TRBJ2-3; D is possibly TRBD1 or TRBD2 (6 bases each). CDR3 nucleotide sequence: TGTGCCAGCAGTGCCCAAAGGGGGGCGGATACGCAGTATTTT. As protein: CASSAQRGADTQYF.